This entry lists 26 T cell receptor beta chains sequenced from one sample in a study of cytomegalovirus exposure and HLA in healthy donors. Clones were sequenced by immunoSEQ multiplex PCR, and TCRdb holds only the in-frame ones, with some missing. Of 120,000 or so clones listed, more than 70% are singletons. Sequenced material: PBMCs. The origin of the receptors is a woman between 18 and 29 years old in good health and CMV-seronegative.

The V and J genes are TRBV5-1 and TRBJ2-3; no definite D call. The CDR3 extends over 13 amino acids. The germline CDR1 and CDR2 sequences are SGHRS and YFSETQ. The V and J ends lost 0 bases and 6 bases respectively, with 8 bases between them. The CDR3 sequence is CASSLARVDTQYF. The DNA of the CDR3 is TGCGCCAGCAGCTTGGCCCGAGTGGATACGCAGTATTTT.

The chain carries TRBV19 and TRBJ2-1; TRBD2 agrees at 11 bases. The CDR3 sequence is 15 residues long. V was pared by 9 bases and J by 8 bases, with 12 bases of the junction left unmatched. Germline CDR1 LNHDA, CDR2 SQIVND (reference sequence). CDR3 nucleotides: TGTGCCAGCCTCAAGACTAGCGGGGCGACGGATGAGCAGTTCTTC. It translates to CASLKTSGATDEQFF. The full variable domain, its missing parts supplied by reference TRBV19 and TRBJ2-1, is DGGITQSPKYLFRKEGQNVTLSCEQNLNHDAMYWYRQDPGQGLRLIYYSQIVNDFQKGDIAEGYSVSREKKESFPLTVTSAQKNPTAFYLCASLKTSGATDEQFFGPGTRLTVL.

CDR3 DNA: TGTGCCTGGACTCGGGACAGGGTCTCCACTGAAGCTTTCTTT. Translated, it gives CAWTRDRVSTEAFF. V is TRBV30 and J is TRBJ1-1, with 9 bases that match TRBD1. This CDR3 is 14 amino acids long. The ends lost 4 bases at V and 4 bases at J; junction bases unmatched: 7. Per germline, CDR1 GTSNPN and CDR2 SVGIG (reference sequence).

This chain connects TRBV6-6 to TRBJ2-1; D may be TRBD1 (5 bases). The V gene's germline CDR1 is MNHNY and CDR2 SVGAGI (reference sequence). This CDR3 contains 15 residues. The V end lost 4 bases, the J end lost 9 bases, and 19 bases lay between the germline ends. Here the CDR3 reads CASSFAGPRLSEQFF. The CDR3 bases are TGTGCCAGCAGTTTCGCAGGGCCGCGTTTGAGTGAGCAGTTCTTC.

This CDR3 reads CASSLAGTVSTEAFF. DNA of the CDR3: TGTGCCAGCAGCTTAGCCGGGACAGTGAGCACTGAAGCTTTCTTT. The J gene is TRBJ1-1, the V gene TRBV7-9, with TRBD1 matching over 7 bases. The ends lost 0 bases at V and 4 bases at J; junction bases unmatched: 5. The CDR3 totals 15 residues. Per the germline V gene, CDR1 is SEHNR and CDR2 is FQNEAQ (reference sequence).

This chain's CDR3 is CASSPTGGWAQYF. In DNA, the CDR3 is TGTGCCAGCAGTCCGACGGGTGGGTGGGCCCAGTACTTC. V usage is TRBV28 and J usage is TRBJ2-5; D ambiguous. The CDR3 extends over 13 amino acids. The V gene's germline CDR1 is MDHEN and CDR2 SYDVKM. Trimming stripped 5 bases from V and 9 bases from J, with 16 bases between.

V gene TRBV27 combines with J gene TRBJ1-2, with D uncertain. Germline V lookup: CDR1 MNHEY, CDR2 SMNVEV (reference sequence). Trimming left V 6 bases short and J 0 bases short, with 11 bases between. The CDR3 sequence is 14 residues long. CDR3 in DNA: TGTGCCAGCAGCAGACCGGGAGCTAACTATGGCTACACCTTC. Protein product: CASSRPGANYGYTF.

This clone occurred once. The rearrangement joins TRBV9 to TRBJ2-3, with D unresolved. V was trimmed by 0 bases and J by 0 bases, leaving 8 bases between them. This CDR3 contains 15 residues. Per the germline V gene, CDR1 is SGDLS and CDR2 is YYNGEE. The CDR3 sequence: CASSVAPTSTDTQYF. Here the CDR3 DNA reads TGTGCCAGCAGCGTAGCCCCAACAAGCACAGATACGCAGTATTTT.

The chain has TRBV5-5 and TRBJ2-7, with D perhaps TRBD2 (6 bases). The V gene lost 4 bases and the J gene lost 4 bases, with 15 bases spanning the gap. CDR1 and CDR2 from the germline V gene are SGHKS and YYEKEE (reference sequence). This CDR3 is built from 14 residues. DNA of the CDR3: TGTGCCAGCAGCCAGGAGGGAGTGGGATACGAGCAGTACTTC. It specifies CASSQEGVGYEQYF.

This chain links TRBV27 with TRBJ2-6; the D gene is possibly TRBD1 (6 bases). Trimming removed 5 bases at V and 4 bases at J, with 12 bases between. Germline CDR1 and CDR2: MNHEY and SMNVEV (reference sequence). CDR3 length: 15 residues. CDR3 DNA: TGTGCCAGCAGTATAACAGGGTTAGGGGCCAACGTCCTGACTTTC. It codes for CASSITGLGANVLTF.

As DNA, the CDR3 is TGCGCCAGCAGCTTGGGAGGAAACTCTGGAAACACCATATATTTT. It yields the protein CASSLGGNSGNTIYF. The rearrangement joins TRBV5-1 to TRBJ1-3, with D unresolved. Trimming removed 0 bases at V and 0 bases at J, with 7 bases between. Germline assignment: CDR1 SGHRS and CDR2 YFSETQ. CDR3 length: 15 residues.

V gene TRBV2 combines with J gene TRBJ2-7; 10 bases line up with TRBD2. The CDR3 loop spans 14 amino acids. Germline V CDR1 and CDR2: SNHLY, FYNNEI. The ends lost 6 bases at V and 3 bases at J; junction bases unmatched: 5. The CDR3 sequence: CASRDASGSYEQYF. In nucleotides, the CDR3 is TGTGCCAGCAGGGACGCTAGCGGGAGCTACGAGCAGTACTTC.

V gene TRBV7-8 combines with J gene TRBJ1-2, with D possibly matching TRBD1 (6 bases). Germline V gene data show CDR1 as SGHVS and CDR2 as FQNEAQ. This CDR3 is 15 amino acids long. V was clipped by 2 bases and J by 4 bases, with 14 bases between them. In DNA form, the CDR3 reads TGTGCCAGCAGCTTAAGGATACAGGGTAGCTATGGCTACACCTTC. Translating gives CASSLRIQGSYGYTF.

The rearrangement links TRBV19 to TRBJ2-7; 9 bases are shared with TRBD1. CDR3 size: 11 residues. The V segment lost 8 bases and the J segment 4 bases; nucleotides outside the gene matches: 0. Germline V gene sequence: CDR1 LNHDA, CDR2 SQIVND (reference sequence). CDR3 sequence: CASGTGYEQYF. Written as DNA, the CDR3 is TGTGCCAGTGGGACAGGGTACGAGCAGTACTTC. Full variable domain (outside the CDR3, taken from reference TRBV19 and TRBJ2-7): DGGITQSPKYLFRKEGQNVTLSCEQNLNHDAMYWYRQDPGQGLRLIYYSQIVNDFQKGDIAEGYSVSREKKESFPLTVTSAQKNPTAFYLCASGTGYEQYFGPGTRLTVT.

CDR3 in amino acids: CASSANSGANVLTF. CDR3 bases: TGTGCCAGCTCAGCTAACTCTGGGGCCAACGTCCTGACTTTC. The rearrangement links TRBV18 to TRBJ2-6, with D hard to call. The germline V and J ends were trimmed by 5 bases and 0 bases, with 5 bases remaining between them. This CDR3 contains 14 residues. Germline values: CDR1 KGHSH, CDR2 LQKENI.

The gene calls are TRBV5-4 and TRBJ1-4; 7 bases fit TRBD1. Germline V CDR1 and CDR2: SGHNT, YYREEE (reference sequence). This CDR3 has 15 amino acids. J was trimmed by 5 bases and V by 4 bases; bases with no gene match: 8. CDR3: CASSVAGGRNEKLFF. The CDR3 DNA reads as TGTGCCAGCAGCGTAGCAGGGGGAAGGAATGAAAAACTGTTTTTT.

The chain carries TRBV13 and TRBJ2-2; D remains ambiguous. This CDR3 comprises 14 residues. Germline values: CDR1 PRHDT, CDR2 FYEKMQ (reference sequence). V lost 0 bases to trimming and J lost 4 bases, with 6 bases between them. The CDR3 DNA sequence: TGTGCCAGCAGCTTAGGCACTGGCACCGGGGAGCTGTTTTTT. Translated, it gives CASSLGTGTGELFF.

The chain links TRBV18 to TRBJ1-1; possibly TRBD1 for D (6 bases). Deletions cut 0 bases from V and 3 bases from J, with 11 bases between. Per germline, CDR1 KGHSH and CDR2 LQKENI. The CDR3 covers 15 residues. The CDR3 reads CASSPPTGHDTEAFF. CDR3 sequence (DNA): TGTGCCAGCTCACCACCTACAGGGCACGACACTGAAGCTTTCTTT.

The chain joins TRBV30 to TRBJ2-5, with 11 bases fitting TRBD2. Germline CDR1 reads GTSNPN; CDR2 reads SVGIG (reference sequence). V shed 1 base, J shed 7 bases, and the junction held 11 bases outside the gene matches. This CDR3 has 16 amino acids. The CDR3 DNA reads TGTGCCTGGAGTGATCTTAAGGGACTAGCGGTGGGGACCCAGTACTTC. Translated: CAWSDLKGLAVGTQYF.

The chain couples TRBV6-1 to TRBJ1-4; a weak D match, TRBD1 (5 bases). This CDR3 has 14 residues. Trimming pared 4 bases from V and 7 bases from J, leaving 13 bases between. Germline-derived CDR1 and CDR2 are MNHNS and SASEGT. As DNA, the CDR3 is TGTGCCAGCAGTGTAGGGGCTGGTGGTGAAAAACTGTTTTTT. This codes for CASSVGAGGEKLFF.

The V call is TRBV7-2, the J call TRBJ1-2; 8 bases match TRBD1. Germline lookup yields CDR1 SGHTA and CDR2 FQGNSA. Germline trimming cut 1 base from V and 8 bases from J; bases unmatched to any gene: 18. This CDR3 has 18 amino acids. CDR3 sequence: CASSLDSSDMGRGRGYTF. DNA for the CDR3: TGTGCCAGCAGCTTAGATTCAAGTGATATGGGCAGGGGGCGGGGCTACACCTTC.

The chain uses TRBV7-2 and TRBJ2-5; D remains ambiguous. This CDR3 region has 13 residues. The germline V gene has CDR1 SGHTA and CDR2 FQGNSA. The germline V and J ends were trimmed by 5 bases and 0 bases, with 7 bases remaining between them. CDR3: CASSRYYQETQYF. CDR3 bases: TGTGCCAGCAGCCGCTACTACCAAGAGACCCAGTACTTC.

This clone occurred a few times. The V and J genes are TRBV7-2 and TRBJ1-5, with D hard to call. The V end lost 0 bases, the J end lost 3 bases, and 9 bases lay between the germline ends. Germline V CDR1 and CDR2: SGHTA, FQGNSA. The CDR3 covers 15 residues. This CDR3 is CASSLASVPNQPQHF. In DNA, the CDR3 is TGTGCCAGCAGCTTAGCCAGCGTGCCCAATCAGCCCCAGCATTTT.

The chain combines TRBV9 with TRBJ1-5; TRBD1 might be the D (6 bases). With 7 bases removed from V and 4 bases from J, the gap between germline ends came to 18 bases. CDR1 and CDR2 (germline): SGDLS, YYNGEE. The CDR3 runs 15 residues. The CDR3 region has the DNA TGTGCCAGCTCCTTAGGAGGACAGTATAATCAGCCCCAGCATTTT. It yields the protein CASSLGGQYNQPQHF.

This clone was observed a few times. V is TRBV18 and J is TRBJ2-7; 8 bases fit TRBD2. The germline gives CDR1 KGHSH, CDR2 LQKENI. This CDR3 spans 16 amino acids. The trim removed 5 bases at V and 4 bases at J, leaving 13 bases unmatched. The CDR3 reads CASSASLGSGEYEQYF. CDR3 nucleotide sequence: TGTGCCAGCTCAGCCTCTTTGGGTAGCGGGGAGTACGAGCAGTACTTC.

This chain joins TRBV28 and TRBJ2-7; 10 bases line up with TRBD2. Germline CDR1 MDHEN, CDR2 SYDVKM. Trimming removed 5 bases from V and 6 bases from J; junction bases left unmatched: 4. The CDR3 spans 13 residues. The CDR3 coding sequence is TGTGCCAGCAGTCTAGCGGGAGAGAGCGAGCAGTACTTC. As protein: CASSLAGESEQYF.